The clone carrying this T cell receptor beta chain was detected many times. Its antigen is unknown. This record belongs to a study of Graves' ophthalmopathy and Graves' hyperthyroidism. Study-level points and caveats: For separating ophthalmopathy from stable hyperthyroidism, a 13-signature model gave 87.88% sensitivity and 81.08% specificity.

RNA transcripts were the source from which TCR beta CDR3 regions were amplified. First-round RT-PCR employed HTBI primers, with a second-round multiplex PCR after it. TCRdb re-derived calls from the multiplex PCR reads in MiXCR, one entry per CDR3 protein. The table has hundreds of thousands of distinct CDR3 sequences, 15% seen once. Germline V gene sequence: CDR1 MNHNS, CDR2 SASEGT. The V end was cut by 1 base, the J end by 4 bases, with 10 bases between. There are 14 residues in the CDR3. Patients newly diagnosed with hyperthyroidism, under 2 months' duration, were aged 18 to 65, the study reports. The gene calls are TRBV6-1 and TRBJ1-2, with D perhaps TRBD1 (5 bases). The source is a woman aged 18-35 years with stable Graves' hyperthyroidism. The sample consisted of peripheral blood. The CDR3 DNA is TGTGCCAGCAGTGAAGGGACAACCCCCTATGGCTACACCTTC. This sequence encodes CASSEGTTPYGYTF.